The 10 T cell receptor beta chains below come from one sample, sequenced in a study of cytotoxic CD8 clonotypes in ibrutinib-treated CLL. Here immunoSEQ multiplex PCR was the method, and the copy in TCRdb shows in-frame clones only, minus some. The sample includes around 310,000 clones, approximately 80% of them seen just once. The sample here was PBMCs, taken before ibrutinib treatment. These receptors all come from a human donor with chronic lymphocytic leukemia.

The chain has TRBV5-8 and TRBJ2-3; D is unresolved. CDR1 and CDR2 from the germline V gene are SGHTS and YDEGEE. The CDR3 extends over 13 amino acids. The V and J ends lost 2 bases and 1 base respectively, with 5 bases between them. In nucleotides, the CDR3 is TGTGCCAGCAGCTTTTTGGGCACAGATACGCAGTATTTT. It yields the protein CASSFLGTDTQYF.

The V and J genes are TRBV5-6 and TRBJ1-5; D is undetermined. Germline CDR1 and CDR2: SGHDT and YYEEEE. V gave up 2 bases and J gave up 5 bases, with 11 bases separating them. CDR3 length: 14 amino acids. CDR3 in amino acids: CASSFEGGHQPQHF. The CDR3 DNA is TGTGCCAGCAGCTTCGAGGGTGGCCATCAGCCCCAGCATTTT.

The gene calls are TRBV5-5 and TRBJ2-7; the D is unclear. Germline-derived CDR1 and CDR2 are SGHKS and YYEKEE (reference sequence). V was trimmed by 4 bases and J by 0 bases, leaving 11 bases between them. The CDR3 is made up of 14 amino acids. This chain's CDR3 is CASSRAISSYEQYF. In nucleotides, the CDR3 is TGTGCCAGCAGCCGTGCCATTTCCTCCTACGAGCAGTACTTC.

The chain combines TRBV5-8 with TRBJ2-6; D not certain. The V end lost 0 bases, the J end lost 2 bases, and 9 bases lay between the germline ends. The CDR3 is 16 residues long. CDR1 and CDR2 (germline): SGHTS, YDEGEE. The CDR3: CASSLGSDPGANVLTF. As DNA, the CDR3 is TGTGCCAGCAGCTTGGGGAGCGATCCTGGGGCCAACGTCCTGACTTTC.

CDR3 loop: CASSLGAPLNEQYF. Written as DNA, the CDR3 is TGCGCCAGCAGCTTGGGGGCCCCATTGAACGAGCAGTACTTC. The genes are TRBV5-1 and TRBJ2-7; D gene uncertain. In germline, CDR1 is SGHRS, CDR2 YFSETQ. The CDR3 is 14 residues long. V was trimmed by 0 bases and J by 5 bases, leaving 12 bases between them.

The rearrangement links TRBV12-5 to TRBJ2-2; 10 positions match TRBD2. The CDR3 sequence is 20 residues long. Per the germline V gene, CDR1 is LGHNT and CDR2 is FRNRAP. After removal of 0 bases from V and 2 bases from J, the junction contained 12 bases not matched to a gene. Here the CDR3 DNA reads TGTGCTAGTGGTTTGGTATGGCTAGCGGGAGTATCGACCAACACCGGGGAGCTGTTTTTT. Translated, it gives CASGLVWLAGVSTNTGELFF.

The V gene is TRBV5-1, the J gene TRBJ2-1, with 8 bases lining up with TRBD1. Germline V lookup: CDR1 SGHRS, CDR2 YFSETQ. The CDR3 length is 17 residues. Losses at the gene ends were 4 bases for V and 8 bases for J; bases not matched to a gene: 17. In DNA, the CDR3 is TGCGCCAGCAGCCCTGACAGGGGTAAAACGAGTGGGTATGAGCAGTTCTTC. This sequence encodes CASSPDRGKTSGYEQFF.

V usage is TRBV4-1 and J usage is TRBJ1-4; 7 bases align to TRBD1. V was clipped by 4 bases and J by 7 bases; unmatched bases: 6. The V gene's germline CDR1 is MGHRA and CDR2 YSYEKL. This CDR3 region has 14 residues. The CDR3 region is CASSLQGMGEKLFF. As DNA, the CDR3 is TGCGCCAGCAGCCTACAGGGGATGGGTGAAAAACTGTTTTTT.

Details on this clone: The junction and the germline gene differ at one end; a read error may be behind it. This chain joins TRBV7-7 and TRBJ2-1, with 7 nucleotides matching TRBD2. Germline CDR1 and CDR2: SSHAT and FNYEAQ (reference sequence). The CDR3 spans 14 residues. The DNA for the CDR3 is TGTGCTAGCAGCCCGCCGGGGGGAGGGAATGAGCAGTTCTTC. The encoded protein is CASSPPGGGNEQFF.

The chain is built from TRBV19 and TRBJ2-3; D possibly corresponds to TRBD1 (6 bases). In germline, CDR1 is LNHDA, CDR2 SQIVND (reference sequence). The CDR3 loop spans 15 amino acids. The ends were cut back, 3 bases at V and 2 bases at J, with 12 bases in the middle. The CDR3 DNA is TGTGCCAGTAGTATTGGCAGGGGATTCACAGATACGCAGTATTTT. Its translation: CASSIGRGFTDTQYF.